Listed below are T cell receptor beta chains from one sample, sequenced in a study of cytomegalovirus exposure and HLA in healthy donors. The data were produced by immunoSEQ multiplex PCR, yet TCRdb's version contains in-frame clones alone and is incomplete. This table has about 89,000 clones, around 10% appearing once. Sequencing input: PBMCs. The receptors stem from a man aged 50-60 years in good health and CMV-seropositive. The conserved cysteine and the conserved F or W are not part of the CDR3 here.

len: 11
v_gene: TRBV6-6
j_gene: TRBJ1-5
CDR3aa: ASVGRKSWAQH

len: 11
v_gene: TRBV25-1
j_gene: TRBJ1-5
CDR3aa: ASGDRGSQPQH

len: 12
v_gene: TRBV5-1
j_gene: TRBJ1-5
CDR3aa: ASSLVGGGQPQH

len: 12
v_gene: TRBV10-2
j_gene: TRBJ1-1
CDR3aa: ASSDWGLNTEAF

len: 13
v_gene: TRBV10-3
j_gene: TRBJ1-2
CDR3aa: ATTPAQRNPDGYT

len: 12
v_gene: TRBV5-6
j_gene: TRBJ1-2
CDR3aa: ASSLPVGGTGYT

len: 14
v_gene: TRBV27
j_gene: TRBJ2-5
CDR3aa: ASSNQLAGELETQY

len: 13
v_gene: TRBV28
j_gene: TRBJ1-1
CDR3aa: ASSRVGTIHTEAF

len: 13
v_gene: TRBV28
j_gene: TRBJ2-1
CDR3aa: ASSLRGLAGDEQF

len: 14
v_gene: TRBV4-2
j_gene: TRBJ1-1
CDR3aa: ASSQDSGLLNTEAF

len: 11
v_gene: TRBV27
j_gene: TRBJ2-3
CDR3aa: ASSFQTRLAQY

len: 11
v_gene: TRBV7-9
j_gene: TRBJ1-2
CDR3aa: ASSPDRGGGYT

len: 13
v_gene: TRBV5-6
j_gene: TRBJ2-7
CDR3aa: ASSYRRPASYEQY

len: 11
v_gene: TRBV28
j_gene: TRBJ1-1
CDR3aa: ASISGGGTEAF

len: 12
v_gene: TRBV6-1
j_gene: TRBJ1-5
CDR3aa: ASSLQGWDQPQH

len: 12
v_gene: TRBV4-1
j_gene: TRBJ2-7
CDR3aa: ASSGRFSSYEQY

len: 12
v_gene: TRBV27
j_gene: TRBJ2-7
CDR3aa: ASSPSEPSYEQY

len: 14
v_gene: TRBV13
j_gene: TRBJ2-1
CDR3aa: ASSLRTSGTYNEQF